These T cell receptor beta chains were read from a single sample in a study of blood T cell repertoires in COVID-19. Here immunoSEQ multiplex PCR was the method, and the copy in TCRdb shows in-frame clones only, minus some. The sample has about 160,000 clones, less than 90% seen once. What was sequenced was PBMCs or T cells enriched from blood (not recorded which). The receptors were sampled from a woman in her 50s who had recovered from COVID-19. CDR3s leave out the opening cysteine and the closing phenylalanine or tryptophan. D genes are given only for firm matches.

D gene	V gene	J gene	CDR3 protein
TRBD2	TRBV29-1	TRBJ2-5	SVEEPRTSGGQETQY
NA	TRBV7-8	TRBJ1-3	ASSPGVVGNTIY
TRBD2	TRBV4-2	TRBJ2-7	ASSQEMGLAGAYEQY
TRBD1	TRBV5-1	TRBJ1-6	ASSFQTGDNSPLH
TRBD1	TRBV28	TRBJ1-5	ASSPGQGQVRPQH
NA	TRBV5-4	TRBJ1-4	ASSLDTSSAGKLF
NA	TRBV10-3	TRBJ2-1	AISRGGRPENRDEQF
TRBD1	TRBV28	TRBJ2-7	ASSTGAPYEQY
TRBD1	TRBV7-2	TRBJ2-7	ASSSWDRGLYEQY
NA	TRBV28	TRBJ1-3	ATQRGNSGNTIY
TRBD2	TRBV29-1	TRBJ2-3	SVEKGASGSRAQY
NA	TRBV7-9	TRBJ2-5	ASSFGGTETQY
NA	TRBV28	TRBJ1-1	ASISWNTEAF
TRBD1	TRBV5-1	TRBJ1-6	ASRQGQGNSPLH
NA	TRBV10-1	TRBJ2-7	AGDIYEQY
TRBD1	TRBV28	TRBJ1-6	ASTRGLGNSPLH
TRBD1	TRBV2	TRBJ1-2	ASSEYRAGGGYT
NA	TRBV7-2	TRBJ1-6	ASSLGGRFNSPLH
NA	TRBV7-2	TRBJ1-4	ASSLEGQGIKEKLF
TRBD2	TRBV5-1	TRBJ2-3	ASSFSGSNVDTQY
NA	TRBV11-3	TRBJ2-5	ASSLDYGRQETQY
NA	TRBV11-2	TRBJ2-1	ASNELEIQRGFNEQF
NA	TRBV18	TRBJ2-2	ASSPGQYTGELF
TRBD2	TRBV25-1	TRBJ2-3	ASSEGRVALGTDTQY
NA	TRBV4-3	TRBJ2-7	ASSQSVRWEQY
TRBD1	TRBV12-5	TRBJ2-1	ASGLIIGQGGNNEQF
NA	TRBV27	TRBJ2-3	ASSLSGAGHSTDTQY
NA	TRBV5-1	TRBJ2-1	ASSLVLGNEQF
NA	TRBV7-2	TRBJ2-1	ASSPMSTAPQGQF
NA	TRBV4-3	TRBJ2-5	ASSHVDRQETQY
TRBD1	TRBV10-3	TRBJ1-2	AISDPLTGTYGYT
TRBD1	TRBV29-1	TRBJ2-7	SVPGQGTYEQY
NA	TRBV7-9	TRBJ1-4	ANSRQTNEKLF
TRBD1	TRBV28	TRBJ1-4	ATTGLSEKLF
NA	TRBV10-1	TRBJ1-5	ASSESGGAVGQNQPQH
TRBD1	TRBV7-2	TRBJ2-7	ASSLEGQGREQY
TRBD1	TRBV6-5	TRBJ2-5	ASSRTGGLETQY